These T cell receptor beta chains were read from a single sample in a study of cytomegalovirus exposure and HLA in healthy donors. The repertoire was sequenced with immunoSEQ multiplex PCR; TCRdb's copy has only in-frame clones and lacks some. The table lists more than 95,000 clones, about 80% of them singletons. Sequences were obtained from PBMCs. The origin of the receptors is a man aged 25-40 years in good health and CMV-seronegative. CDR3s include the opening cysteine and the closing phenylalanine or tryptophan. The order of the fields is CDR3 length, J gene, clone size, D gene, V gene, CDR3 protein, CDR3 DNA. The D gene is left open where the match is weak. The size of a clone is reported for some rows only, either as once, few or many, or as a class for expanded clones.

>14|TRBJ1-1|few|TRBD1|TRBV19
CASSYGDRVTEAFF
TGTGCCAGTAGTTACGGCGACAGGGTCACTGAAGCTTTCTTT
>16|TRBJ2-1|-|-|TRBV14
CASSQEGQLPYNEQFF
TGTGCCAGCAGCCAAGAGGGCCAACTTCCCTACAATGAGCAGTTCTTC
>12|TRBJ1-1|-|-|TRBV7-9
CASSLDSTEAFF
TGTGCCAGCAGCTTAGACAGCACTGAAGCTTTCTTT
>15|TRBJ1-4|-|TRBD1|TRBV28
CASSLAGQGTEKLFF
TGTGCCAGCAGTTTAGCGGGACAGGGGACTGAAAAACTGTTTTTT
>14|TRBJ1-1|-|TRBD1|TRBV28
CASKTGTGVTEAFF
TGTGCCAGCAAAACCGGGACAGGGGTTACTGAAGCTTTCTTT
>16|TRBJ2-2|-|TRBD2|TRBV11-3
CASSLLAGKATGELFF
TGTGCCAGCAGCTTACTAGCGGGAAAGGCCACCGGGGAGCTGTTTTTT
>14|TRBJ2-1|-|-|TRBV10-3
CAIQGNGNSKEQFF
TGTGCCATCCAAGGAAACGGGAATTCGAAGGAGCAGTTCTTC
>13|TRBJ1-1|-|-|TRBV13
CASSLGVTYEAFF
TGTGCCAGCAGCTTAGGGGTAACCTACGAAGCTTTCTTT
>16|TRBJ2-1|-|TRBD2|TRBV5-1
CASTLASGLSYNEQFF
TGCGCCAGCACCCTTGCTAGCGGCTTATCCTACAATGAGCAGTTCTTC
>14|TRBJ2-7|-|TRBD1|TRBV11-3
CASSGGTGAYEQYF
TGTGCCAGCAGCGGGGGGACAGGAGCCTACGAGCAGTACTTC
>16|TRBJ2-3|-|-|TRBV6-4
CASSETTSRLTDTQYF
TGTGCCAGCAGTGAAACGACTAGTCGACTCACAGATACGCAGTATTTT
>14|TRBJ1-1|-|-|TRBV5-1
CASSWRAGNTEAFF
TGCGCCAGCAGCTGGAGGGCAGGGAACACTGAAGCTTTCTTT
>17|TRBJ2-1|-|TRBD1|TRBV4-3
CASSQGYRDRGGDEQFF
TGCGCCAGCAGCCAAGGGTACCGGGACAGGGGGGGAGATGAGCAGTTCTTC
>10|TRBJ1-2|few|TRBD1|TRBV29-1
CSGDSDGYTF
TGCAGCGGGGACAGTGATGGCTACACCTTC
>12|TRBJ2-5|-|-|TRBV29-1
CSVDSGQETQYF
TGCAGCGTTGACAGCGGGCAAGAGACCCAGTACTTC
>14|TRBJ1-4|-|-|TRBV9
CASSGAGPNEKLFF
TGTGCCAGCAGCGGCGCGGGGCCTAATGAAAAACTGTTTTTT
>14|TRBJ2-4|medium-sized|TRBD1|TRBV7-9
CASSLPGQGNIQYF
TGTGCCAGCAGCTTGCCGGGACAGGGTAACATTCAGTACTTC
>15|TRBJ1-4|-|-|TRBV2
CASRRQVATNEKLFF
TGTGCCAGCAGACGACAGGTTGCAACTAATGAAAAACTGTTTTTT
>18|TRBJ2-7|-|TRBD2|TRBV18
CASSPGTSGSQFRGEQYF
TGTGCCAGCTCACCGGGGACTAGCGGGAGCCAATTCAGGGGGGAGCAGTACTTC
>16|TRBJ2-2|once|TRBD1|TRBV7-3
CASSRDRAGYSGELFF
TGTGCCAGCAGCCGTGACAGGGCTGGATACTCCGGGGAGCTGTTTTTT
>13|TRBJ2-7|-|TRBD1|TRBV28
CASSTGTARPMYF
TGTGCCAGCAGCACCGGGACAGCTAGACCGATGTACTTC
>13|TRBJ1-3|-|-|TRBV7-9
CASSLRGGNTIYF
TGTGCCAGCAGCTTAAGAGGGGGAAACACCATATATTTT
>14|TRBJ2-3|-|-|TRBV19
CASSTGYSTDTQYF
TGTGCCAGTAGTACGGGGTATAGCACAGATACGCAGTATTTT